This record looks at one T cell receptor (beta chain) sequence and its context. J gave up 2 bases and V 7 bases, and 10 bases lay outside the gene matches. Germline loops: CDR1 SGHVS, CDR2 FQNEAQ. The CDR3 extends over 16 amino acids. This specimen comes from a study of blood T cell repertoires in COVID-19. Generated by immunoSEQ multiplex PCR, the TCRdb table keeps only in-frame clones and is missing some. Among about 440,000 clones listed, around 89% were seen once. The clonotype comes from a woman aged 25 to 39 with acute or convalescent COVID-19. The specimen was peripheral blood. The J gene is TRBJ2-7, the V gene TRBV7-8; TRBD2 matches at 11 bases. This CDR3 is CASTPQPGLAAYEQYF. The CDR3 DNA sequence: TGTGCCAGCACACCTCAACCGGGACTAGCGGCCTACGAGCAGTACTTC. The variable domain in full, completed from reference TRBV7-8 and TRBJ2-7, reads GAGVSQSPRYKVAKRGQDVALRCDPISGHVSLFWYQQALGQGPEFLTYFQNEAQLDKSGLPSDRFFAERPEGSVSTLKIQRTQQEDSAVYLCASTPQPGLAAYEQYFGPGTRLTVT.